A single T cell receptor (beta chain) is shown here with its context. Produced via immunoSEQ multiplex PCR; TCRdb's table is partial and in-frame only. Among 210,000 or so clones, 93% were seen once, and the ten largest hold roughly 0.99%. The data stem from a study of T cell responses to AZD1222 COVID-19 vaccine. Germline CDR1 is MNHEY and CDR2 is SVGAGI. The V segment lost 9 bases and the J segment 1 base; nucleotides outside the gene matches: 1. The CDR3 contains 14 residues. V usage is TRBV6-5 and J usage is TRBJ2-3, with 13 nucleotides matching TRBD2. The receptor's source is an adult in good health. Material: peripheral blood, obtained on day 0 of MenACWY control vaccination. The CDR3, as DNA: TGTGCCAGTACTAGCGGGGGGGGCACAGATACGCAGTATTTT. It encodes CASTSGGGTDTQYF.